One and the same sample provided the 28 T cell receptor beta chains below, sequenced in a study of PD-1 blockade in classical Hodgkin lymphoma. In every patient, relapse followed autologous stem cell transplantation, while exposure to brentuximab vedotin differed. Assay used: immunoSEQ multiplex PCR; TCRdb lists only in-frame clones, some missing. The sample holds about 110,000 clones, roughly nine tenths seen once. Sequenced here: peripheral blood mononuclear cells (PBMCs), sampled before the second cycle of nivolumab. The receptors come from a human donor with classical Hodgkin lymphoma.

This chain joins TRBV7-9 and TRBJ2-3; 10 nucleotides line up with TRBD1. Germline V gene data show CDR1 as SEHNR and CDR2 as FQNEAQ (reference sequence). V lost 5 bases and J lost 4; bases outside the gene matches: 6. The CDR3 consists of 15 residues. The CDR3 here is CASSPGTGVADTQYF. The CDR3 DNA reads as TGTGCCAGCAGCCCCGGGACAGGGGTGGCAGATACGCAGTATTTT.

The chain combines TRBV6-5 with TRBJ1-1, with a weak D call TRBD1 (5 bases). The CDR3 is made up of 11 amino acids. Germline assignment: CDR1 MNHEY and CDR2 SVGAGI. V dropped 2 bases and J dropped 10 bases, with 8 bases sitting between them. In DNA, the CDR3 is TGTGCCAGCAGTTACGGGCAGGGAGCTTTCTTT. Translated, it gives CASSYGQGAFF.

The genes are TRBV4-3 and TRBJ2-1, with D perhaps TRBD1 or TRBD2 (6 bases each). Per the germline V gene, CDR1 is LGHNA and CDR2 is YSLEER. The V and J ends lost 0 bases and 2 bases respectively, with 11 bases between them. The CDR3 length is 16 residues. CDR3 nucleotides: TGCGCCAGCAGCCAAGACGGGGGCCCGACCTACAATGAGCAGTTCTTC. Protein: CASSQDGGPTYNEQFF.

This sequence joins TRBV2 and TRBJ2-1, with 11 positions matching TRBD2. CDR1 is SNHLY, CDR2 FYNNEI, per germline. V trimming: 1 base; J trimming: 3 bases; junction bases outside the gene matches: 8. The CDR3 extends over 18 amino acids. CDR3 protein: CASSEDLGTSGNYNEQFF. DNA for the CDR3: TGTGCCAGCAGTGAAGATCTTGGGACTAGCGGCAACTACAATGAGCAGTTCTTC.

This clone occurred a few times. V and J are TRBV19 and TRBJ1-2; TRBD1 might be the D (5 bases). The CDR3 consists of 15 residues. Germline assignment: CDR1 LNHDA and CDR2 SQIVND (reference sequence). The germline V and J ends were trimmed by 9 bases and 2 bases, with 19 bases remaining between them. The DNA for the CDR3 is TGTGCCAGCTGGACCTCGCGCAGGGCGAACTATGGCTACACCTTC. It translates to CASWTSRRANYGYTF. The full variable domain, with the rest looked up from reference TRBV19 and TRBJ1-2, is DGGITQSPKYLFRKEGQNVTLSCEQNLNHDAMYWYRQDPGQGLRLIYYSQIVNDFQKGDIAEGYSVSREKKESFPLTVTSAQKNPTAFYLCASWTSRRANYGYTFGSGTRLTVV.

The gene calls are TRBV28 and TRBJ2-1, with TRBD2 matching over 7 bases. The germline V gene has CDR1 MDHEN and CDR2 SYDVKM. V dropped 1 base and J dropped 3; count of bases not matched to a gene: 3. The CDR3 is made up of 15 amino acids. The CDR3: CASSLSSGHYNEQFF. In DNA, the CDR3 is TGTGCCAGCAGTTTATCTAGCGGACACTACAATGAGCAGTTCTTC.

V is TRBV25-1 and J is TRBJ2-7; 7 bases are shared with TRBD2. Germline CDR1 is MGHDK and CDR2 is SYGVNS. The CDR3 length is 14 residues. The V and J ends lost 3 bases and 9 bases, in that order; junction bases with no gene match: 11. DNA of the CDR3: TGTGCCAGCAGTGATTTAGCGGGCCACGCTCCGCAGTACTTC. This sequence encodes CASSDLAGHAPQYF.

The chain recombines TRBV7-6 with TRBJ1-1; D unclear. Germline CDR1 reads SGHVS; CDR2 reads FNYEAQ. The CDR3 sequence is 13 residues long. Deletions cut 8 bases from V and 3 bases from J, with 13 bases between. As DNA, the CDR3 is TGTGCCAGCGCTTTGGGCAGCCACACTGAAGCTTTCTTT. Amino acids: CASALGSHTEAFF.

The V and J genes are TRBV19 and TRBJ1-3; D gene unclear. Germline assignment: CDR1 LNHDA and CDR2 SQIVND (reference sequence). The V and J ends lost 4 bases and 0 bases respectively, with 10 bases between them. The CDR3 runs 15 residues. CDR3 sequence: CASSTLDSSGNTIYF. In DNA form, the CDR3 reads TGTGCCAGTAGTACCCTCGATAGCTCTGGAAACACCATATATTTT.

The gene calls are TRBV6-1 and TRBJ2-1, with D unresolved. This CDR3 comprises 15 residues. Germline CDR1 is MNHNS and CDR2 is SASEGT. Trimming took off 4 bases at V and 7 bases at J, with 17 bases between the two ends. CDR3 loop: CASSGFAATGNEQFF. For the CDR3, the DNA is TGTGCCAGCAGTGGATTCGCGGCGACTGGGAATGAGCAGTTCTTC.

The CDR3 region has the DNA TGTGCCAGTAGTTTTGCCTCGACCGGACAGGGGGCGAGGGAGCAGTACTTC. Protein: CASSFASTGQGAREQYF. The rearrangement uses TRBV19 and TRBJ2-7, with 11 bases identical to TRBD1. This CDR3 has 17 amino acids. With V trimmed by 5 bases and J by 7 bases, 16 bases remained unmatched. Germline CDR1 and CDR2: LNHDA and SQIVND (reference sequence).

The chain recombines TRBV19 with TRBJ2-1; either TRBD1 or TRBD2 may fit D (5 bases each). The V gene lost 7 bases and the J gene lost 4 bases, with 14 bases spanning the gap. The CDR3 contains 14 residues. Germline assignment: CDR1 LNHDA and CDR2 SQIVND (reference sequence). The CDR3 here is CASTYGDEYNEQFF. In DNA, the CDR3 is TGTGCCAGTACTTACGGGGACGAATACAATGAGCAGTTCTTC.

This sequence joins TRBV28 and TRBJ1-2; the D is unclear. This CDR3 has 13 amino acids. Germline-derived CDR1 and CDR2 are MDHEN and SYDVKM. The V end lost 2 bases, the J end lost 3 bases, and 7 bases lay between the germline ends. CDR3 in DNA: TGTGCCAGCAGTTTAAGCGTTTACTATGGCTACACCTTC. It translates to CASSLSVYYGYTF.

The rearrangement links TRBV25-1 to TRBJ2-2; D uncertain. CDR3 length equals 16 residues. V was trimmed by 1 base and J by 3 bases, leaving 12 bases between them. CDR1 is MGHDK and CDR2 is SYGVNS in the germline V gene. The CDR3 coding sequence is TGTGCCAGCAGTGAATTTATCGGGTCCTACACCGGGGAGCTGTTTTTT. It yields the protein CASSEFIGSYTGELFF.

The chain recombines TRBV30 with TRBJ1-3; D unresolved. Germline assignment: CDR1 GTSNPN and CDR2 SVGIG (reference sequence). The CDR3 contains 13 residues. Between the trimmed V and J ends, which lost 2 bases and 5 bases, there was a span of 10 bases. Here the CDR3 DNA reads TGTGCCTGGAGTTCAGCAAGACGAAACACCATATATTTT. This codes for CAWSSARRNTIYF.

The V and J genes are TRBV6-5 and TRBJ1-3; D not resolved. The CDR3 length is 14 residues. Trimming cost V 4 bases and J 2 bases, with 9 bases left between them. CDR1 is MNHEY, CDR2 SVGAGI, per germline. The CDR3 nucleotides read TGTGCCAGCAGTTCCCCCCGAACTGGAAACACCATATATTTT. This encodes CASSSPRTGNTIYF.

The chain is built from TRBV15 and TRBJ2-7; 7 bases are a match to TRBD2. The V segment lost 3 bases and the J segment 0 bases; nucleotides outside the gene matches: 2. The CDR3 is made up of 14 amino acids. Germline-derived CDR1 and CDR2 are LNHNV and YYDKDF (reference sequence). DNA for the CDR3: TGTGCCACCAGCAGGGGCGGGAGCTCCTACGAGCAGTACTTC. This gives the protein CATSRGGSSYEQYF.

The chain recombines TRBV6-6 with TRBJ1-1; 8 positions match TRBD1. V lost 5 bases and J lost 6; bases outside the gene matches: 11. CDR3 size: 15 residues. Germline CDR1 and CDR2: MNHNY and SVGAGI (reference sequence). The chain's CDR3 is CASSHQDRVKAEAFF. CDR3 DNA: TGTGCCAGCAGTCACCAGGACAGGGTGAAGGCTGAAGCTTTCTTT.

In this sample, this clone turned up a few times. The chain is built from TRBV30 and TRBJ2-7; tentative D call: TRBD2 (5 bases). The CDR3 spans 13 residues. Per germline, CDR1 GTSNPN and CDR2 SVGIG (reference sequence). Trimming left V 2 bases short and J 5 bases short, with 13 bases between. CDR3 nucleotides: TGTGCCTGGAGTCCAAGCGGAGTTGACGAGCAGTACTTC. Translated, it gives CAWSPSGVDEQYF.

The rearrangement joins TRBV27 to TRBJ1-1; no firm D call. V gave up 10 bases and J gave up 7 bases, with 10 bases separating them. CDR3 length equals 10 residues. CDR1 and CDR2 (germline): MNHEY, SMNVEV (reference sequence). The CDR3 bases are TGTGCCACCCGAAAGATTGAAGCTTTCTTT. Amino acids: CATRKIEAFF.

The chain has TRBV7-9 and TRBJ2-3; 8 nucleotides align to TRBD2. The junction had 4 bases not matched to a gene; V was cut back by 0 bases and J by 5 bases. The CDR3 loop spans 15 amino acids. Per the germline V gene, CDR1 is SEHNR and CDR2 is FQNEAQ (reference sequence). Here the CDR3 DNA reads TGTGCCAGCAGCTTAGCGCGTCTAGCGGGAGATACGCAGTATTTT. Amino acids: CASSLARLAGDTQYF.

This clone was detected once. The V gene is TRBV27, the J gene TRBJ2-3; a possible D gene is TRBD1 (5 bases). CDR3 size: 15 residues. V was clipped by 2 bases and J by 2 bases, with 11 bases between them. The germline V gene encodes CDR1 MNHEY and CDR2 SMNVEV (reference sequence). DNA for the CDR3: TGTGCCAGCAGTTTAACAGGCAGGGTCACAGATACGCAGTATTTT. Translation gives CASSLTGRVTDTQYF.

This chain uses TRBV28 with TRBJ1-3; tentatively, D is TRBD1 (6 bases). The germline V gene has CDR1 MDHEN and CDR2 SYDVKM. The CDR3 contains 14 residues. Trimming removed 5 bases at V and 3 bases at J, with 11 bases between. The CDR3 DNA follows: TGTGCCAGCAGTCAACAGGGTAGTGGAAACACCATATATTTT. Translating gives CASSQQGSGNTIYF.

The V gene is TRBV27, the J gene TRBJ1-1; D not certain. V shed 3 bases and J shed 2 bases, with 10 bases lying between them. Germline V gives CDR1 MNHEY, CDR2 SMNVEV (reference sequence). This CDR3 is built from 14 residues. CDR3 nucleotides: TGTGCCAGCAGTTTGAGGAGCCTAAACACTGAAGCTTTCTTT. This translates into CASSLRSLNTEAFF.

The CDR3 sequence is CASSLRPNEQFF. Here the CDR3 DNA reads TGTGCCAGCAGCCTACGCCCCAATGAGCAGTTCTTC. This chain links TRBV6-5 with TRBJ2-1; D is unresolved. The CDR3 is 12 residues long. Germline assignment: CDR1 MNHEY and CDR2 SVGAGI. Deletions cut 6 bases from V and 6 bases from J, with 9 bases between.

V usage is TRBV9 and J usage is TRBJ2-3; possibly TRBD2 for D (6 bases). The germline gives CDR1 SGDLS, CDR2 YYNGEE. V lost 4 bases and J 7 bases, leaving 13 bases between the germline ends. This CDR3 region has 13 residues. DNA for the CDR3: TGTGCCAGCAGCCCAGCGGGTACGAATACGCAGTATTTT. Its translation: CASSPAGTNTQYF.

The V call is TRBV7-9, the J call TRBJ1-2; 7 positions match TRBD1. The V segment lost 4 bases and the J segment 4 bases; nucleotides outside the gene matches: 15. From germline, CDR1 is SEHNR and CDR2 FQNEAQ (reference sequence). The CDR3 totals 17 residues. CDR3 amino acids: CASSSIRTGPTLYGYTF. CDR3 nucleotides: TGTGCCAGCAGCTCCATCAGGACAGGTCCAACGCTCTATGGCTACACCTTC.

The chain couples TRBV18 to TRBJ2-1, with 14 bases aligning to TRBD2. The germline V gene has CDR1 KGHSH and CDR2 LQKENI. The CDR3 has 16 amino acids. With 2 bases clipped from V and 5 bases from J, the junction kept 2 bases outside the gene matches. The chain's CDR3 is CASSPRGLAGDNEQFF. The CDR3, as DNA: TGTGCCAGCTCACCAAGGGGACTAGCGGGGGACAATGAGCAGTTCTTC. Supplemented by reference TRBV18 and TRBJ2-1, the full variable domain reads NAGVMQNPRHLVRRRGQEARLRCSPMKGHSHVYWYRQLPEEGLKFMVYLQKENIIDESGMPKERFSAEFPKEGPSILRIQQVVRGDSAAYFCASSPRGLAGDNEQFFGPGTRLTVL.